One sample yielded the 15 T cell receptor beta chains listed below, sequenced in a study of blood T cell repertoires in COVID-19. This table comes from immunoSEQ multiplex PCR, and its TCRdb copy is limited to in-frame clones, with some not included. The data hold roughly 200,000 clones, with around nine tenths observed a single time. The sequenced material came from peripheral blood. These receptors originate from a man aged 35 to 55 with active or convalescent COVID-19.

V usage is TRBV29-1 and J usage is TRBJ1-2, with D unclear. V was pared by 3 bases and J by 13 bases, with 12 bases between. The CDR3 runs 10 residues. Germline loops: CDR1 SQVTM, CDR2 ANQGSEA. The chain's CDR3 is CSVEESQSTF. CDR3 DNA: TGCAGCGTTGAGGAGTCCCAGAGCACCTTC.

The chain joins TRBV7-9 to TRBJ2-7, with 7 bases fitting TRBD2. The germline V gene encodes CDR1 SEHNR and CDR2 FQNEAQ (reference sequence). The junction had 4 bases not matched to a gene; V was cut back by 2 bases and J by 3 bases. The CDR3 consists of 14 residues. CDR3 sequence (DNA): TGTGCCAGCAGCTTAACGGGGGGAGACTACGAGCAGTACTTC. Amino acid sequence: CASSLTGGDYEQYF.

This clone was recorded once. The chain uses TRBV28 and TRBJ1-2; 8 nucleotides match TRBD1. The CDR3 is 14 amino acids. The germline V gene encodes CDR1 MDHEN and CDR2 SYDVKM. V lost 6 bases to trimming and J lost 7 bases; unmatched junction nucleotides: 10. The CDR3 bases are TGTGCCAGCAGACCGGGACAGGTGTTCGCTGGCTACACCTTC. Protein: CASRPGQVFAGYTF.

The DNA of the CDR3 is TGTGCCAGCAGTCCGATACAGGGGGCTCGAATCCTGTTTTTT. Residues: CASSPIQGARILFF. The chain has TRBV27 and TRBJ1-4, with 9 nucleotides matching TRBD1. The V gene's germline CDR1 is MNHEY and CDR2 SMNVEV (reference sequence). CDR3 length: 14 amino acids. Trimming at V came to 5 bases and at J to 14 bases, leaving 12 bases not matched to a gene.

This rearrangement joins TRBV29-1 to TRBJ2-2, with a possible D match to TRBD2 (5 bases). Deletions cut 7 bases from V and 5 bases from J, with 14 bases between. There are 13 residues in the CDR3. Germline-derived CDR1 and CDR2 are SQVTM and ANQGSEA. The CDR3 nucleotides are TGCAGCGCCGCTAAGCGGAGGACCGGGGAGCTGTTTTTT. Translated: CSAAKRRTGELFF.

This clone was observed once. V and J are TRBV19 and TRBJ2-5; 7 bases map to TRBD1. After removal of 11 bases from V and 2 bases from J, the junction contained 5 bases not matched to a gene. The length of the CDR3 is 12 residues. CDR1 and CDR2 from the germline V gene are LNHDA and SQIVND (reference sequence). The CDR3 bases are TGTGCCTCGAACAGGGGTCAAGAGACCCAGTACTTC. Amino acids: CASNRGQETQYF.

This chain joins TRBV7-2 and TRBJ2-3; TRBD2 agrees at 16 bases. CDR3 length equals 19 residues. V was pared by 5 bases and J by 3 bases, with 11 bases of the junction left unmatched. Germline CDR1 is SGHTA and CDR2 is FQGNSA. For the CDR3, the DNA is TGTGCCAGCAGCCCGGACAGGGGACTAGCGGGGGGGAGGACAGATACGCAGTATTTT. Translated, it gives CASSPDRGLAGGRTDTQYF.

This CDR3 reads CASSSSGGAYEQYF. The CDR3 region has the DNA TGTGCCAGCAGCTCTAGCGGGGGGGCATACGAGCAGTACTTC. This chain connects TRBV5-4 to TRBJ2-7; 12 positions match TRBD2. V lost 3 bases, J lost 4 bases, and 2 bases stayed unmatched. Germline CDR1 SGHNT, CDR2 YYREEE (reference sequence). The CDR3 runs to 14 residues.

The J gene is TRBJ1-1, the V gene TRBV18; 7 positions agree with TRBD1. CDR3 length: 13 residues. Germline assignment: CDR1 KGHSH and CDR2 LQKENI. V lost 6 bases and J lost 3; bases outside the gene matches: 4. The CDR3 sequence: CASSQGVYTEAFF. The CDR3 region has the DNA TGTGCCAGCTCTCAGGGGGTTTACACTGAAGCTTTCTTT.

The rearrangement uses TRBV7-2 and TRBJ2-1, with 7 bases fitting TRBD2. This CDR3 contains 14 residues. Per the germline V gene, CDR1 is SGHTA and CDR2 is FQGNSA. The trim removed 1 base at V and 5 bases at J, leaving 2 bases unmatched. In DNA, the CDR3 is TGTGCCAGCAGCTTAGGGGGACTAAACAATGAGCAGTTCTTC. Residues: CASSLGGLNNEQFF.

J is TRBJ1-2 and V is TRBV5-1; TRBD1 matches at 9 bases. With V trimmed by 4 bases and J by 2 bases, 3 bases remained unmatched. The CDR3 contains 14 residues. Germline lookup yields CDR1 SGHRS and CDR2 YFSETQ. The CDR3 loop is CASSHGQGNYGYTF. The CDR3 nucleotides are TGCGCCAGCAGCCACGGACAGGGGAACTATGGCTACACCTTC.

The gene calls are TRBV28 and TRBJ1-2; 10 bases line up with TRBD1. The trim removed 3 bases at V and 7 bases at J, leaving 2 bases unmatched. This CDR3 spans 13 amino acids. In germline, CDR1 is MDHEN, CDR2 SYDVKM. The CDR3 sequence is CASSFGTGVGYTF. The CDR3 DNA reads TGTGCCAGCAGTTTCGGGACAGGGGTTGGCTACACCTTC.

The chain's CDR3 is CSVVGQGFSTEAFF. Written as DNA, the CDR3 is TGCAGCGTCGTAGGACAGGGTTTTAGCACTGAAGCTTTCTTT. The V gene is TRBV29-1, the J gene TRBJ1-1; 8 bases are a match to TRBD1. J lost 4 bases, V lost 6 bases, and 10 bases had no gene match. The V gene's germline CDR1 is SQVTM and CDR2 ANQGSEA. This CDR3 spans 14 amino acids.

This chain joins TRBV5-4 and TRBJ1-2; possible D gene TRBD1, 5 bases. The V end was cut by 0 bases, the J end by 5 bases, with 8 bases between. The germline V gene encodes CDR1 SGHNT and CDR2 YYREEE (reference sequence). The CDR3 extends over 13 amino acids. CDR3 amino acids: CASSLVGGYGYTF. The CDR3 bases are TGTGCCAGCAGCTTGGTGGGGGGGTATGGCTACACCTTC.

This sequence joins TRBV11-1 and TRBJ2-5; D is unresolved. Germline V gives CDR1 SGHAT, CDR2 FQDESV (reference sequence). This CDR3 has 11 amino acids. Between the trimmed V and J ends, which lost 4 bases and 2 bases, there was a span of 2 bases. In nucleotides, the CDR3 is TGTGCCAGCAGCTCGCAAGAGACCCAGTACTTC. This codes for CASSSQETQYF.